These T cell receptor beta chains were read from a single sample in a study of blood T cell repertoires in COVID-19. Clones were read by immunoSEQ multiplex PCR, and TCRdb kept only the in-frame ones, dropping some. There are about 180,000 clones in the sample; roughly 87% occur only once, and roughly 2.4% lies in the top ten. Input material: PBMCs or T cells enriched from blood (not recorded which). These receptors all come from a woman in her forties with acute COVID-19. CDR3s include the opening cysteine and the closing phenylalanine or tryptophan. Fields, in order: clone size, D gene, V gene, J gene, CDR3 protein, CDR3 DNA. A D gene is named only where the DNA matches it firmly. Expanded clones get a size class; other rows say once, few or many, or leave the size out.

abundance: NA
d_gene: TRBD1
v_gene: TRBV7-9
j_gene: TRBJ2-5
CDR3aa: CASSLGQNLQETQYF
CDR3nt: TGTGCCAGCAGCTTGGGACAGAATCTCCAAGAGACCCAGTACTTC

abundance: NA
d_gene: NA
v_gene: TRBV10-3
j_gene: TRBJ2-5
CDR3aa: CATGHVEETQYF
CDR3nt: TGTGCCACCGGACATGTGGAAGAGACCCAGTACTTC

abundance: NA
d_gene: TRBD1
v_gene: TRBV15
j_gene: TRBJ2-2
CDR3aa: CATSIGTVNTGELFF
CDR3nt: TGTGCCACCAGCATCGGGACAGTGAACACCGGGGAGCTGTTTTTT

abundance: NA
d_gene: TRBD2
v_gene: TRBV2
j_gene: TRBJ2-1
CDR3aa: CASSTGGPGYEQFF
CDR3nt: TGTGCCAGCAGCACGGGGGGGCCTGGCTATGAGCAGTTCTTC

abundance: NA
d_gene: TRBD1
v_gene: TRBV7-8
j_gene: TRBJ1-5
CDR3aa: CASSWDRGPGNQPQHF
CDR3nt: TGTGCCAGCAGCTGGGACAGGGGCCCTGGAAATCAGCCCCAGCATTTT

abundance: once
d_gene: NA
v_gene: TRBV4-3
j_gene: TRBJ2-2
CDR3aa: CASSHGGEYTFTGELFF
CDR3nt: TGCGCCAGCAGCCATGGTGGGGAGTACACCTTCACCGGGGAGCTGTTTTTT

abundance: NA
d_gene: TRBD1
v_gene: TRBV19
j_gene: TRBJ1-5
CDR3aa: CASSALGTGGQPQHF
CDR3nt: TGTGCCAGTAGTGCCCTCGGGACAGGGGGTCAGCCCCAGCATTTT

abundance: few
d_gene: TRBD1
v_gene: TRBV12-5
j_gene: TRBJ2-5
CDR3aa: CASGRGQGQETQYF
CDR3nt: TGTGCTAGTGGTAGGGGACAGGGGCAAGAGACCCAGTACTTC

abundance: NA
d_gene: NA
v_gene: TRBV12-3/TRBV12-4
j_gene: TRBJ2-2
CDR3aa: CASSPRTTGELFF
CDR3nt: TGTGCCAGCAGTCCTCGGACAACCGGGGAGCTGTTTTTT

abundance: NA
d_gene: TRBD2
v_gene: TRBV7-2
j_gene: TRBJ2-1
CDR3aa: CASSSAGGVNEQFF
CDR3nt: TGTGCCAGCAGCTCGGCGGGAGGGGTCAATGAGCAGTTCTTC